This TCR beta chain was captured in a study of T cells in Graves' hyperthyroidism and ophthalmopathy (dated by TCRdb to 2018 to 2020). In the study overall: Peripheral blood was sampled at the time of initial diagnosis, prior to any treatment. Following sampling, methimazole starting at 30 mg daily was given to hyperthyroidism patients, and high-dose intravenous methylprednisolone was given to ophthalmopathy patients. Whether ophthalmopathy could be predicted prospectively was tested in an independent validation cohort made up of about 20 hyperthyroidism patients plus 17 patients who later progressed to ophthalmopathy. In addition, the study compared T-cell repertoires in thyroid tissue and in blood from about 6 Graves' hyperthyroidism patients. A discovery cohort of approximately 97 patients, approximately 45 with Graves' ophthalmopathy and about 60 with stable Graves' hyperthyroidism, was used to find distinguishing TCR V-J signatures. The roughly 100 discovery patients were randomly divided into training and test sets at a 7:3 ratio. The paper reports TCR Vbeta CDR3 sequencing of roughly 140 peripheral blood samples: 43 ophthalmopathy, around 80 hyperthyroidism and around 17 progressor patients.

This clonotype was seen many times. This clone's antigen is unknown. No clone much larger than this one lies a single base away; base qualities are absent. Overall study results and their limits: Ophthalmopathy was separated from stable hyperthyroidism by a 13 V-J signature model, with 87.88% sensitivity and about 81% specificity obtained in cross-validation and 80%/75% obtained in testing. During validation, the model predicted progression to ophthalmopathy a median of roughly six months ahead of onset, with around 65% sensitivity and almost 75% specificity. No statistical method was used to fix the sample size in advance, and group allocation was not hidden from the investigators. Most expanded thyroid clonotypes (frequency above 0.001) were also detected in blood, suggesting blood repertoires may reflect thyroid immune responses.

The TCR beta CDR3 regions were amplified from the RNA transcripts. The TCR CDR3 was subjected to a first round of RT-PCR using the HTBI primer set and the Qiagen OneStep RT-PCR kit. A second multiplex PCR round built the libraries, followed by size selection and purification. Paired-end sequencing of the libraries was performed with 100 bp reads on an Illumina HiSeq2000. The study's own analysis went as follows. SOAPnuke was used to process the raw data, with reads discarded if the reads contained adapters or uncalled bases, had a mean Phred below 15, or lacked an exact constant-primer or identifier match. COPE v1.2.5 was used to merge high-quality paired reads, and clonotypes were defined as unique nucleotide sequences. MiTCR v1.1 was used to align clonotypes to the IMGT TRBV, TRBD and TRBJ reference segments. The analysis included only V-J combinations with a frequency above 0.0001, which together covered approximately 99% of the repertoires. A TCS score was defined as the ratio between F50 (clonal expansion) and ExV (chaos), using BLOSUM62-based TCRdist between CDR3 peptides within each V-J. Welch's t-statistics and random forest reduced roughly 540 V-J features to some 14, which were used in a naive Bayes classifier (R e1071). TCRdb reanalyzed the raw reads on its own, using fastp at Q25 for trimming and MiXCR for clone calling, and kept in-frame beta chains. Rows merge per CDR3 protein into single entries with the most common DNA and genes. The V and J calls and clone size are TCRdb's, not the authors'. This sample has approximately 400,000 distinct CDR3 sequences in its table, and less than 15% of those were observed once. The ten largest clones add up to less than 25% of the sample.

Hyperthyroidism patients were aged 18 to 65 years and newly diagnosed, with disease duration of less than 2 months. Exclusion was applied to patients with uncontrolled infections, other autoimmune diseases, pregnancy or lactation. Diagnoses were established on the basis of clinical symptoms, serum thyroxine and TRAb, thyroid ultrasound, and orbital computed tomography. Blood from progressor patients was collected at the time of first diagnosis with hyperthyroidism, before any ophthalmopathy symptoms had appeared. Ficoll-Paque density gradient centrifugation was used to isolate PBMCs from around 10 ml of fresh peripheral blood. Progressor patients were defined as those initially diagnosed with Graves' hyperthyroidism in whom ophthalmopathy developed during follow-up. Total RNA was extracted with Trizol reagent, and quality was checked on an Agilent 2100 Bioanalyzer. Deletion took 0 bases off V and 3 bases off J, with a span of 11 bases between the germline ends. The CDR3 runs 15 residues from the cysteine to the phenylalanine. The sequence is cut down to CDR3 DNA, 45 bases in frame from base 1. From a lookup of the germline V gene (reference sequence), CDR1 and CDR2 are MNHNY and SVGAGI.

The chain employs TRBV6-6 and TRBJ2-5; the D gene is tentatively TRBD1 or TRBD2, each matching 6 bases. The material sequenced was blood. The receptor comes from a man aged 25 to 40 with Graves' hyperthyroidism that later progressed to Graves' ophthalmopathy. CDR3 reads: CASSYSGGREETQYF. The bases read TGTGCCAGCAGTTACTCTGGGGGGCGCGAAGAGACCCAGTACTTC.